Given below is one T cell receptor (beta chain) in context. The target antigen is unknown. The data belong to a study of CD8 T cells in Susac syndrome. General study findings and limits: Individuals included in the TCR sequencing and HLA analysis were acknowledged by the study to be relatively few in number.

RNA was extracted with the RNeasy kit, and a quantity of roughly 0.5 to 1 ug was reverse transcribed using random hexamers. The method of amplification for TCR beta CDR3 was immunoSEQ multiplex PCR, covering 54 Vbeta and 13 Jbeta. TCRdb re-called the immunoSEQ multiplex PCR reads through MiXCR, storing one row per CDR3 protein. The sample shows about 140,000 distinct CDR3 sequences, 85% to 95% of them seen only once. The patients serving as multiple sclerosis controls were treatment-naive. They had stable or active relapsing-remitting disease and fulfilled revised McDonald criteria. While CD8+ and CD4+ T cells were isolated negatively, TEMRA cells were enriched by FACS. The specimen was CD4+ T cells from PBMCs. This clonotype was obtained from a human donor with multiple sclerosis.

CDR3 amino acids: CASSPTGYPEDTQYF. CDR3 DNA sequence: TGTGCCAGCAGCCCAACAGGGTACCCTGAAGATACGCAGTATTTT. The gene calls are TRBV5-4 and TRBJ2-3; the D gene is possibly TRBD1 (6 bases). Germline V gene lookup returns CDR1 SGHNT and CDR2 YYREEE (reference sequence). The CDR3 has 15 amino acids. V gave up 4 bases and J gave up 5 bases, with 17 bases separating them.